This is a list of T cell receptor beta chains from one sample in a study of shared clonotypes between healthy human individuals. Sequenced by immunoSEQ multiplex PCR; TCRdb stores in-frame clones only, minus some. The sample consists of roughly 2.1 million clones, approximately 94% of them appearing once. Sequencing was performed on naive CD8+ T cells from PBMCs. The receptor set was obtained from a man between 18 and 29 years old in good health. Some clones in this sample may be carry-over from other donors' samples. Each CDR3 is given with its conserved first and last residue. The order of the fields is D gene, clone size, J gene, V gene, CDR3 protein, CDR3 DNA. D genes are given only for firm matches. Not every row has a clone size; where given, it reads once, few, many or a size class.

d_call: .
clone_size: .
j_call: TRBJ2-7
v_call: TRBV7-9
cdr3_aa: CASSFPGPKRIYEQYF
cdr3_nt: TGTGCCAGCAGCTTCCCCGGACCGAAGCGAATTTACGAGCAGTACTTC

d_call: .
clone_size: once
j_call: TRBJ2-2
v_call: TRBV29-1
cdr3_aa: CSVETRLATGELFF
cdr3_nt: TGCAGCGTTGAAACGAGGCTCGCCACCGGGGAGCTGTTTTTT

d_call: TRBD2
clone_size: .
j_call: TRBJ2-7
v_call: TRBV4-1
cdr3_aa: CASSEVWGLANEQYF
cdr3_nt: TGCGCCAGCAGCGAAGTTTGGGGACTAGCCAACGAGCAGTACTTC

d_call: .
clone_size: .
j_call: TRBJ1-5
v_call: TRBV27
cdr3_aa: CASSLSGKGLSLQPQHF
cdr3_nt: TGTGCCAGCAGTTTATCGGGGAAAGGCCTATCGCTACAGCCCCAGCATTTT

d_call: .
clone_size: .
j_call: TRBJ2-1
v_call: TRBV9
cdr3_aa: CASSVGTSVYNEQFF
cdr3_nt: TGTGCCAGCAGCGTAGGAACTAGTGTGTACAATGAGCAGTTCTTC

d_call: TRBD2
clone_size: .
j_call: TRBJ2-4
v_call: TRBV28
cdr3_aa: CASSLVRLAGPSKNIQYF
cdr3_nt: TGTGCCAGCAGTTTGGTGAGACTAGCGGGACCGTCCAAAAACATTCAGTACTTC

d_call: .
clone_size: once
j_call: TRBJ2-3
v_call: TRBV15
cdr3_aa: CATSRDLGGFTDTQYF
cdr3_nt: TGTGCCACCAGCAGAGATTTGGGCGGCTTCACAGATACGCAGTATTTT

d_call: TRBD2
clone_size: .
j_call: TRBJ2-1
v_call: TRBV27
cdr3_aa: CASSPVGVSGRYNEQFF
cdr3_nt: TGTGCCAGCAGCCCAGTTGGTGTCAGCGGGAGGTACAATGAGCAGTTCTTC

d_call: .
clone_size: .
j_call: TRBJ1-2
v_call: TRBV27
cdr3_aa: CASTPLPQGELSNGYTF
cdr3_nt: TGTGCCAGCACCCCCCTACCCCAGGGTGAGCTTTCAAATGGCTACACCTTC

d_call: .
clone_size: .
j_call: TRBJ1-5
v_call: TRBV7-9
cdr3_aa: CASARAGPFEPQHF
cdr3_nt: TGTGCCAGCGCGCGGGCAGGGCCATTCGAGCCCCAGCATTTT

d_call: TRBD2
clone_size: .
j_call: TRBJ2-3
v_call: TRBV2
cdr3_aa: CARKAGSGSTDTQYF
cdr3_nt: TGTGCCAGGAAGGCGGGTAGCGGGAGCACAGATACGCAGTATTTT

d_call: .
clone_size: .
j_call: TRBJ2-1
v_call: TRBV5-6
cdr3_aa: CASSSGRGQVYNEQFF
cdr3_nt: TGTGCCAGCAGCTCGGGGAGGGGACAGGTGTACAATGAGCAGTTCTTC

d_call: .
clone_size: .
j_call: TRBJ1-1
v_call: TRBV6-6
cdr3_aa: CASSYSGGGTEAFF
cdr3_nt: TGTGCCAGCAGTTACTCGGGCGGGGGTACTGAAGCTTTCTTT

d_call: TRBD1
clone_size: .
j_call: TRBJ1-5
v_call: TRBV5-1
cdr3_aa: CASSPSDRGDSNQPQHF
cdr3_nt: TGCGCCAGCAGCCCATCTGACAGGGGTGATAGCAATCAGCCCCAGCATTTT

d_call: .
clone_size: once
j_call: TRBJ2-2
v_call: TRBV5-1
cdr3_aa: CASSLGRDTDGELFF
cdr3_nt: TGCGCCAGCAGCTTGGGACGGGACACGGACGGGGAGCTGTTTTTT

d_call: TRBD2
clone_size: .
j_call: TRBJ2-5
v_call: TRBV7-6
cdr3_aa: CASSLARDTRTRIGETQYF
cdr3_nt: TGTGCCAGCAGCTTAGCGCGCGACACCAGGACTAGGATTGGTGAGACCCAGTACTTC

d_call: .
clone_size: .
j_call: TRBJ2-7
v_call: TRBV2
cdr3_aa: CASSHSGPANEQYF
cdr3_nt: TGTGCCAGCAGCCATAGCGGCCCGGCAAACGAGCAGTACTTC

d_call: TRBD2
clone_size: once
j_call: TRBJ2-1
v_call: TRBV27
cdr3_aa: CAIIKRGNNEQFF
cdr3_nt: TGTGCCATCATCAAGCGGGGCAACAATGAGCAGTTCTTC

d_call: .
clone_size: .
j_call: TRBJ1-5
v_call: TRBV11-2
cdr3_aa: CASSLAGSDQPQHF
cdr3_nt: TGTGCCAGCAGCTTAGCAGGGAGTGATCAGCCCCAGCATTTT

d_call: .
clone_size: once
j_call: TRBJ2-1
v_call: TRBV5-1
cdr3_aa: CASSRGQPMTYNEQFF
cdr3_nt: TGCGCCAGCAGCCGTGGACAGCCAATGACGTACAATGAGCAGTTCTTC

d_call: TRBD1
clone_size: few
j_call: TRBJ1-1
v_call: TRBV19
cdr3_aa: CASSTGGWNTEAFF
cdr3_nt: TGTGCCAGTAGTACAGGGGGATGGAACACTGAAGCTTTCTTT